The clone carrying this T cell receptor (beta chain) showed up just a few times. The sample belongs to a study of blood T cells in healthy people across ages. The second PCR ran about 7 to 12 cycles with a sample-barcoded 5' primer and J-beta primers. Per sample, CDR3-containing paired-end reads numbered at least 2.5 million. One entry per CDR3 protein results from TCRdb running MiXCR on the 5' RACE reads. The sample lists about 1.1 million distinct CDR3 sequences; roughly two fifths were seen once. Germline lookup yields CDR1 SQVTM and CDR2 ANQGSEA. V shed 4 bases and J shed 2 bases, with 9 bases lying between them. The CDR3 spans 12 residues.

The chain joins TRBV29-1 to TRBJ2-7; D unclear. Sequences were obtained from blood. This TCR was sampled from a man aged 18 to 30 in good health. The CDR3 loop reads CSVVGSAYEQYF. DNA for the CDR3: TGCAGCGTTGTTGGCAGTGCCTACGAGCAGTACTTC.